The T cell receptor beta chain described here comes from a study of T-cell reconstitution after alpha-beta-depleted transplantation in children. With 4 bases clipped from V and 7 bases from J, the junction kept 8 bases outside the gene matches. The CDR3 loop spans 16 amino acids. Per the germline V gene, CDR1 is SGHRS and CDR2 is YFSETQ. As it was prepared, the TCRbeta library received unique molecular identifiers. TCRdb called the PCR reads again in MiXCR, with one record for every CDR3 protein. The table shows about 460,000 distinct CDR3 sequences, with around 13% occurring only once. This sequence originates from a human donor who donated a stem cell graft to a child with combined immunodeficiency. The rearrangement links TRBV5-1 to TRBJ2-1; TRBD2 aligns across 13 bases. This sample comprised PBMCs from the stem cell graft donor, obtained from the stem cell graft. The CDR3 sequence is CASSVVGLAGRNEQFF. The CDR3 nucleotides are TGCGCCAGCAGCGTTGTGGGACTAGCGGGACGGAATGAGCAGTTCTTC. The variable domain in full, with the rest retrieved from reference TRBV5-1 and TRBJ2-1, is KAGVTQTPRYLIKTRGQQVTLSCSPISGHRSVSWYQQTPGQGLQFLFEYFSETQRNKGNFPGRFSGRQFSNSRSEMNVSTLELGDSALYLCASSVVGLAGRNEQFFGPGTRLTVL.